Each of the 10 T cell receptor beta chains below was sequenced from the same sample in a study of blood T cell repertoires in COVID-19. Measured with immunoSEQ multiplex PCR; TCRdb has only the in-frame clones, and not every one. The sample lists about 61,000 clones, roughly 90% seen once, with 4.5% to 6% in the top ten. The sequenced material came from peripheral blood. Receptors originate from a man aged 80 or over in a cohort sampled during active COVID-19.

This chain joins TRBV7-9 and TRBJ2-5, with 9 positions matching TRBD1. Germline V gives CDR1 SEHNR, CDR2 FQNEAQ (reference sequence). The CDR3 covers 17 residues. Losses at the gene ends were 5 bases for V and 5 bases for J; bases not matched to a gene: 15. The CDR3 nucleotides are TGTGCCAGCAGCCTCTCGGGGCCGGGACAGGGAAGGGAGACCCAGTACTTC. Protein sequence: CASSLSGPGQGRETQYF.

The rearrangement joins TRBV3-1 (or the pseudogene TRBV3-2) to TRBJ1-4; 7 bases fit TRBD1. The junction had 6 bases not matched to a gene; V was cut back by 1 base and J by 4 bases. Germline V lookup: CDR1 LGHDT, CDR2 YNNKEL (reference sequence). The CDR3 has 16 amino acids. As DNA, the CDR3 is TGTGCCAGCAGCCAAGGCAGGGGGGACGGTAATGAAAAACTGTTTTTT. Its protein product is CASSQGRGDGNEKLFF.

This sequence joins TRBV27 and TRBJ2-7; 10 nucleotides align to TRBD1. V lost 5 bases to trimming and J lost 4 bases; unmatched junction nucleotides: 5. Germline-derived CDR1 and CDR2 are MNHEY and SMNVEV (reference sequence). This CDR3 comprises 14 residues. CDR3 region: CASSLRQGAYEQYF. CDR3 DNA: TGTGCCAGCAGTCTTCGACAGGGGGCTTACGAGCAGTACTTC.

CDR3 nucleotide sequence: TGCGCCAGCAGCTTGAACGGACAGTATGGCTACACCTTC. Translating gives CASSLNGQYGYTF. The gene calls are TRBV5-1 and TRBJ1-2; D is perhaps TRBD1 (6 bases). This CDR3 has 13 amino acids. Germline V CDR1 and CDR2: SGHRS, YFSETQ. V lost 1 base, J lost 5 bases, and 9 bases lay in between.

V and J are TRBV29-1 and TRBJ2-7; unclear D gene. Trimming pared 0 bases from V and 3 bases from J, leaving 3 bases between. This CDR3 region has 11 residues. Per the germline V gene, CDR1 is SQVTM and CDR2 is ANQGSEA. This CDR3 is CSVEDLYEQYF. As DNA, the CDR3 is TGCAGCGTTGAAGACCTCTACGAGCAGTACTTC.

In its sample, this clone was seen once. The chain combines TRBV11-3 with TRBJ2-4; possibly TRBD2 for D (5 bases). The CDR3 covers 13 residues. The germline V gene encodes CDR1 SGHNT and CDR2 YENEEA. The V end was cut by 5 bases, the J end by 10 bases, with 15 bases between. The CDR3, as DNA: TGTGCCAGCAGCCCACCGGACGGGGATATTCAGTACTTC. Translated: CASSPPDGDIQYF.

V usage is TRBV5-1 and J usage is TRBJ2-7; D might be TRBD1 (6 bases). This CDR3 comprises 14 residues. V was shortened by 0 bases and J by 8 bases, with 15 bases between the two germline ends. The germline V gene has CDR1 SGHRS and CDR2 YFSETQ. CDR3 coding DNA: TGCGCCAGCAGCTTGGTTGGCAGGGGTTCCAAGCAGTACTTC. Translating gives CASSLVGRGSKQYF.

This chain joins TRBV11-1 and TRBJ2-7; TRBD1 matches 7 bases. The CDR3 sequence is 14 residues long. Germline values: CDR1 SGHAT, CDR2 FQDESV (reference sequence). The trim removed 8 bases at V and 4 bases at J, leaving 11 bases unmatched. CDR3 loop: CASDRDPRAYEQYF. DNA for the CDR3: TGTGCCAGCGACAGGGACCCCAGGGCGTACGAGCAGTACTTC. The full variable domain, with the rest looked up from reference TRBV11-1 and TRBJ2-7, is EAEVAQSPRYKITEKSQAVAFWCDPISGHATLYWYRQILGQGPELLVQFQDESVVDDSQLPKDRFSAERLKGVDSTLKIQPAELGDSAMYLCASDRDPRAYEQYFGPGTRLTVT.

The J gene is TRBJ2-3, the V gene TRBV5-1, with 12 bases lining up with TRBD1. There are 16 residues in the CDR3. The V gene's germline CDR1 is SGHRS and CDR2 YFSETQ. V was pared by 7 bases and J by 2 bases, with 8 bases of the junction left unmatched. As DNA, the CDR3 is TGCGCCAGCGGGTCGGGACAGGGGGCCTTCACAGATACGCAGTATTTT. Translated: CASGSGQGAFTDTQYF.

The chain combines TRBV6-5 with TRBJ2-7; 7 nucleotides match TRBD1. CDR3 size: 14 residues. Unmatched junction bases numbered 10, after V lost 5 bases and J lost 6 bases. CDR1 and CDR2 from the germline V gene are MNHEY and SVGAGI. CDR3 residues: CASSRDRVAGEQYF. CDR3 coding DNA: TGTGCCAGCAGTAGAGACAGGGTGGCGGGCGAGCAGTACTTC.